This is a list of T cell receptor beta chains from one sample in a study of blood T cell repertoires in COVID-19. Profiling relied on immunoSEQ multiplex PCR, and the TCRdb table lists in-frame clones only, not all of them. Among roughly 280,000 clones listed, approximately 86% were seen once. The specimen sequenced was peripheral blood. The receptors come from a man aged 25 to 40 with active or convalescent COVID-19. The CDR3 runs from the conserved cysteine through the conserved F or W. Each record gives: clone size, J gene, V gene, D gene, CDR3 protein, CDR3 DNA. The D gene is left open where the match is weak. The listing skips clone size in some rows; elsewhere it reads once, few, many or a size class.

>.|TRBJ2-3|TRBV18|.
CASSPISGYTDTQYF
TGTGCCAGCTCACCAATTAGCGGCTACACAGATACGCAGTATTTT
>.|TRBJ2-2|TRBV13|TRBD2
CASSFLAGVNTGELFF
TGTGCCAGCAGCTTTCTAGCGGGGGTGAACACCGGGGAGCTGTTTTTT
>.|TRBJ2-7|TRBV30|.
CAWSVNIAYEQYF
TGTGCCTGGAGTGTAAACATTGCCTACGAGCAGTACTTC
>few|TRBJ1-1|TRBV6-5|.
CASSTPRVNTEAFF
TGTGCCAGCAGTACGCCGCGAGTGAACACTGAAGCTTTCTTT
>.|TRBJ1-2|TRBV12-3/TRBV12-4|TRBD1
CASSHGTGDGYTF
TGTGCCAGCAGTCACGGGACAGGGGATGGCTACACCTTC
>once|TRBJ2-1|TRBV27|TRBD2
CASSPIAGRAFLEQFF
TGTGCCAGCAGTCCCATAGCGGGGCGGGCCTTCCTCGAGCAGTTCTTC
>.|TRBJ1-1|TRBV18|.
CASSDSRTTEAFF
TGTGCCAGCTCCGACAGTCGTACCACTGAAGCTTTCTTT
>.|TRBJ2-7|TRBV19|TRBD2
CASSIPRQGGTSGLGSYEQYF
TGTGCCAGTAGTATTCCTCGACAGGGTGGGACTAGCGGACTCGGCTCCTACGAGCAGTACTTC
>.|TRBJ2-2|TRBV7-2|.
CASSLDGLNTGELFF
TGTGCCAGCAGCTTAGACGGTCTGAACACCGGGGAGCTGTTTTTT
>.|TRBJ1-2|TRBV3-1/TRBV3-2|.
CASSQESTGINYGYTF
TGTGCCAGCAGCCAAGAATCGACAGGAATTAACTATGGCTACACCTTC
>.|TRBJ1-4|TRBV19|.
CASSQVGEDEKLFF
TGTGCCAGTAGTCAGGTCGGGGAGGATGAAAAACTGTTTTTT
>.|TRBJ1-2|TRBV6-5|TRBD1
CASSYGQGAIDGYTF
TGTGCCAGCAGTTACGGACAGGGGGCTATAGATGGCTACACCTTC
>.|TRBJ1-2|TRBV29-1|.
CSAVGGWGYTF
TGCAGCGCAGTTGGGGGCTGGGGCTACACCTTC
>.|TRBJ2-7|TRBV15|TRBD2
CATSEGLAGSYEQYF
TGTGCCACCAGCGAGGGACTAGCGGGGTCGTACGAGCAGTACTTC
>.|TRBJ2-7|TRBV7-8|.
CASSLVLGTSSYEQYF
TGTGCCAGCAGCTTAGTTCTAGGAACGAGCTCCTACGAGCAGTACTTC
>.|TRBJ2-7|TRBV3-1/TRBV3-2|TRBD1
CASSLTGVGEQYF
TGTGCCAGCAGCCTCACAGGGGTGGGCGAGCAGTACTTC
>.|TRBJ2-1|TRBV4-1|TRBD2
CASSQESAGEQFF
TGCGCCAGCAGCCAAGAATCAGCGGGGGAGCAGTTCTTC
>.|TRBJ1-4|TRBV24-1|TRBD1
CATAGTENEKLFF
TGTGCCACTGCCGGGACAGAGAATGAAAAACTGTTTTTT
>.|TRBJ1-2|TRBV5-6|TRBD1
CASSHITQGARGYGYTF
TGTGCCAGCAGCCATATAACGCAGGGGGCGCGGGGCTATGGCTACACCTTC
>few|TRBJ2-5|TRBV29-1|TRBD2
CSSNTRTSGETQYF
TGCAGCTCGAATACCAGGACTAGCGGAGAGACCCAGTACTTC
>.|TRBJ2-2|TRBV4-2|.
CASSQDGGLDTGELFF
TGTGCCAGCAGCCAAGACGGGGGGCTAGACACCGGGGAGCTGTTTTTT
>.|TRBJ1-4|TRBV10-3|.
CATRGGGASNEKLFF
TGTGCCACCCGCGGGGGGGGCGCGTCTAATGAAAAACTGTTTTTT
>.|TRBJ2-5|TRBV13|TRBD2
CASSSPTSGEETQYF
TGTGCCAGCAGCTCCCCCACTAGCGGGGAAGAGACCCAGTACTTC
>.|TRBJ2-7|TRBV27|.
CASSHLTGKTVYEQYF
TGTGCCAGCAGTCACCTAACCGGGAAAACGGTCTACGAGCAGTACTTC
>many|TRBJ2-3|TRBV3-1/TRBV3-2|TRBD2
CASSQVSLAGVTDTQYF
TGTGCCAGCAGCCAAGTATCACTAGCGGGGGTCACAGATACGCAGTATTTT
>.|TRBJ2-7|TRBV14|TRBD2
CASSPVGGVASYEQYF
TGTGCCAGCAGCCCAGTCGGGGGGGTCGCTTCCTACGAGCAGTACTTC
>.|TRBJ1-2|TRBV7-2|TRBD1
CASSLVGTGIYGYTF
TGTGCCAGCAGCTTAGTCGGGACAGGGATTTATGGCTACACCTTC
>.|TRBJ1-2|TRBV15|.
CATSPRLQVGNYGYTF
TGTGCCACCAGCCCCCGGCTGCAGGTTGGGAACTATGGCTACACCTTC
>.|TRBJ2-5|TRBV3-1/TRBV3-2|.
CASSQGQKRTQYF
TGTGCCAGCAGCCAAGGGCAGAAAAGGACCCAGTACTTC
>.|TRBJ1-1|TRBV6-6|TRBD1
CASSSFGTGIGGAFF
TGTGCCAGCAGTTCATTCGGGACAGGCATAGGTGGAGCTTTCTTT
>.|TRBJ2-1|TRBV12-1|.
CASSFVTSGGAIDEQFF
TGTGCCAGCAGCTTTGTCACTAGCGGGGGGGCGATAGATGAGCAGTTCTTC
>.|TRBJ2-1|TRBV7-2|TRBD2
CASDPGGGYNEQFF
TGTGCCAGCGACCCCGGGGGGGGGTACAATGAGCAGTTCTTC
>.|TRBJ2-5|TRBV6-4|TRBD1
CASSERTGGQETQYF
TGTGCCAGCAGTGAACGGACAGGGGGCCAAGAGACCCAGTACTTC
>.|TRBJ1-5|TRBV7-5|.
CARRVGWEQHQPQHF
TGTGCCAGAAGGGTAGGGTGGGAGCAGCATCAGCCCCAGCATTTT
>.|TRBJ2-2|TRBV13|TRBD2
CASNLAGAGELFF
TGTGCCAGCAACCTGGCGGGAGCCGGGGAGCTGTTTTTT
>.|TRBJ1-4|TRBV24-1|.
CATSDHGGDEKLFF
TGTGCCACCAGTGATCATGGAGGAGATGAAAAACTGTTTTTT
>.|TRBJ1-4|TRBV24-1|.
CATSNPGTNEKLFF
TGTGCCACCAGTAATCCCGGGACTAATGAAAAACTGTTTTTT
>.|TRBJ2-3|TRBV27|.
CASSSWTTTDTQYF
TGTGCCAGCAGTTCCTGGACTACAACAGATACGCAGTATTTT
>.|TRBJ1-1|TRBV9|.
CASSVEAADYTEAFF
TGTGCCAGCAGCGTAGAGGCAGCGGATTACACTGAAGCTTTCTTT
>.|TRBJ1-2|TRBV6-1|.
CASSESSTDSYGYTF
TGTGCCAGCAGTGAATCGTCCACTGACAGCTATGGCTACACCTTC
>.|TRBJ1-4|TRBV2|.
CASRLNPDGGTPEKLFF
TGTGCCAGCAGACTTAACCCCGACGGGGGGACCCCGGAGAAACTGTTTTTT
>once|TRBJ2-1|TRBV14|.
CASSQDISSPGDEQFF
TGTGCCAGCAGCCAAGATATATCCTCCCCGGGTGATGAGCAGTTCTTC
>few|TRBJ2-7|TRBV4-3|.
CASSQDLVSDSQRQYF
TGCGCCAGCAGCCAAGATTTAGTAAGCGACAGCCAGCGGCAGTACTTC
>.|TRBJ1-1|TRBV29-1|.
CSGGQGGRGTEAFF
TGCAGCGGTGGTCAGGGAGGTCGTGGCACTGAAGCTTTCTTT
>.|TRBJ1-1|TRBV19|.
CASRQDPGGLTEAFF
TGTGCCAGTAGACAAGATCCGGGGGGGCTCACTGAAGCTTTCTTT
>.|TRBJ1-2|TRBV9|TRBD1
CASSAQDRRGYGYTF
TGTGCCAGCAGCGCTCAGGACAGGAGGGGGTATGGCTACACCTTC
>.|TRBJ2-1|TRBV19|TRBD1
CASSISRDRGRDEQFF
TGTGCCAGTAGTATCAGCCGGGACAGGGGACGGGATGAGCAGTTCTTC
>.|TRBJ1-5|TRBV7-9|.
CASSLDTVTQHF
TGTGCCAGCAGCTTAGATACGGTGACCCAGCATTTT
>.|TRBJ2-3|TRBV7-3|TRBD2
CASSLSGGEGTDTQYF
TGTGCCAGCAGCTTAAGCGGGGGTGAAGGGACAGATACGCAGTATTTT
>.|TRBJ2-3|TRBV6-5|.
CASSSPGHTDTQYF
TGTGCCAGCAGCAGCCCGGGACACACAGATACGCAGTATTTT
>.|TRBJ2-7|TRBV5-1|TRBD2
CASSTGTSGGVISEQYF
TGCGCCAGCAGCACCGGGACTAGCGGGGGGGTCATCTCCGAGCAGTACTTC
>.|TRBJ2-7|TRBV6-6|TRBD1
CASSYSGQLESYEQYF
TGTGCCAGCAGTTACTCGGGACAGCTCGAATCCTACGAGCAGTACTTC